This TCR beta chain is drawn from a study of early T cells in non-severe SARS-CoV-2 infection. Study as a whole: Sequencing of bulk RNA from unsorted whole blood was done, without chain pairing.

This CDR3 is built from 15 residues. Germline V gene lookup returns CDR1 PRHDT and CDR2 FYEKMQ (reference sequence). V lost 5 bases and J 0 bases, leaving 13 bases between the germline ends. As for this clonotype: The target antigen is unknown.

Unique molecular identifiers (one per individual cDNA molecule) were attached. TCRdb ran MiXCR on the 5' RACE reads and lists one entry per CDR3 protein. Seen here are under 95,000 distinct CDR3 sequences, 12% observed once, and the top ten hold about 4.2%. The study, taken as a whole, reports: Matching results from VDJdb favored anti-spike CD8 responses, leaving private and CD4 specificities undetected.

This chain joins TRBV13 and TRBJ1-2, with TRBD1 as a possible D gene (5 bases). The sequencing input was whole blood. This receptor was identified in an adult who was a healthcare worker with PCR-confirmed SARS-CoV-2 infection or an uninfected control (not recorded which). The chain's CDR3 is CASSGTDKANYGYTF. CDR3 DNA: TGTGCCAGCAGCGGGACGGACAAAGCTAACTATGGCTACACCTTC.